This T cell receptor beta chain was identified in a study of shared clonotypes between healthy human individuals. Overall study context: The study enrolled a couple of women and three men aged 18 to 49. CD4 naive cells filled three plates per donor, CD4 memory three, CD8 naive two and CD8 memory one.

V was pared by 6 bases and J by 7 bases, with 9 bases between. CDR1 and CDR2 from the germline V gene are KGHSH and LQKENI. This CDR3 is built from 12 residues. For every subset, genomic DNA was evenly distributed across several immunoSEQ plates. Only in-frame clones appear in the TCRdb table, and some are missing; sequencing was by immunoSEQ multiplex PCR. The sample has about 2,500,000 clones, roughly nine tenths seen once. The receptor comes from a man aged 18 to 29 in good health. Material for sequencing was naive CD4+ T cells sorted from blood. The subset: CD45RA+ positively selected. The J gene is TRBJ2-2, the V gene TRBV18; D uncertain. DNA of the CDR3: TGTGCCAGCTCTCCATCGATCGGGGAGCTGTTTTTT. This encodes CASSPSIGELFF. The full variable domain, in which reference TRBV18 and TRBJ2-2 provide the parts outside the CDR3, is NAGVMQNPRHLVRRRGQEARLRCSPMKGHSHVYWYRQLPEEGLKFMVYLQKENIIDESGMPKERFSAEFPKEGPSILRIQQVVRGDSAAYFCASSPSIGELFFGEGSRLTVL.